These 5 T cell receptor beta chains originate from one sample sequenced in a study of cytomegalovirus exposure and HLA in healthy donors. The PCR ran on 60 Vbeta and 13 Jbeta primers. Profiled with immunoSEQ multiplex PCR; TCRdb holds only in-frame clones, not every one. The sample has 170,000 or so clones, 80% seen once; the top ten hold about 7%. The sample consisted of PBMCs. The receptors here all came from a man aged 25 to 40 in good health and CMV-seropositive.

The V and J genes are TRBV5-4 and TRBJ2-3, with TRBD2 matching over 7 bases. The length of the CDR3 is 15 residues. Losses at the gene ends were 4 bases for V and 4 bases for J; bases not matched to a gene: 9. CDR1 and CDR2 (germline): SGHNT, YYREEE (reference sequence). In DNA form, the CDR3 reads TGTGCCAGCAGCGTGGGTGGGAGGGCCCCAGATACGCAGTATTTT. Its translation is CASSVGGRAPDTQYF.

The rearrangement joins TRBV29-1 to TRBJ1-1; 7 nucleotides match TRBD1. The CDR3 sequence is 13 residues long. V lost 7 bases to trimming and J lost 3 bases; unmatched junction nucleotides: 8. Germline CDR1 is SQVTM and CDR2 is ANQGSEA. The chain's CDR3 is CSASTDRDTEAFF. In nucleotides, the CDR3 is TGCAGCGCATCGACTGACAGGGACACTGAAGCTTTCTTT.

V usage is TRBV18 and J usage is TRBJ2-7; 8 bases match TRBD1. This CDR3 is 14 amino acids long. Germline CDR1 reads KGHSH; CDR2 reads LQKENI. V dropped 3 bases and J dropped 0; count of bases not matched to a gene: 1. Written as DNA, the CDR3 is TGTGCCAGCTCACCCACAGGGGGCTCCTACGAGCAGTACTTC. This gives the protein CASSPTGGSYEQYF.

The chain uses TRBV28 and TRBJ2-1; 7 bases are shared with TRBD2. The germline V gene has CDR1 MDHEN and CDR2 SYDVKM. There are 16 residues in the CDR3. The junction had 14 bases not matched to a gene; V was cut back by 2 bases and J by 10 bases. The CDR3 DNA sequence: TGTGCCAGCAGTTTACGCCCAGTTGGGGGGGTAAGGGAGCAGTTCTTC. Translation: CASSLRPVGGVREQFF. The full variable domain, its missing parts supplied by reference TRBV28 and TRBJ2-1, is DVKVTQSSRYLVKRTGEKVFLECVQDMDHENMFWYRQDPGLGLRLIYFSYDVKMKEKGDIPEGYSVSREKKERFSLILESASTNQTSMYLCASSLRPVGGVREQFFGPGTRLTVL.

A remark on this clone: The junction departs from the called germline gene at one end, perhaps through a read error. J is TRBJ2-1 and V is TRBV7-9; D remains unclear. CDR3 length equals 12 residues. Germline assignment: CDR1 SEHNR and CDR2 FQNEAQ (reference sequence). CDR3 in DNA: TGTTCCAGCAGCTGGAGCTACAATGAGCAGTTCTTC. It encodes CSSSWSYNEQFF.